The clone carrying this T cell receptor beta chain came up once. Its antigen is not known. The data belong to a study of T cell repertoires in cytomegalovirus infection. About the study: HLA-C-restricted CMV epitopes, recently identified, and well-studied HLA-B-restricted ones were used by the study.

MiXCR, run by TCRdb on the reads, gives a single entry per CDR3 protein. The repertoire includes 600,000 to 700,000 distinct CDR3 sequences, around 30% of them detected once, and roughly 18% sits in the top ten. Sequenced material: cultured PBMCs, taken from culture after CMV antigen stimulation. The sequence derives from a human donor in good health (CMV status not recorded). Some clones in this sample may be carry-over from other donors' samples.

In nucleotides, the CDR3 is TGTGCCAGCAATAGGGGGCGCAATCAGCCCCAGCATTTT. Amino acids: CASNRGRNQPQHF. This chain links TRBV2 with TRBJ1-5; 7 bases map to TRBD1. J lost 2 bases, V lost 7 bases, and 2 bases had no gene match. Germline V lookup: CDR1 SNHLY, CDR2 FYNNEI. The CDR3 consists of 13 residues.